The clone carrying this TCR beta chain was seen more than once but under ten times. What it recognizes is unknown. The source of the sample is a study of blood T cells in healthy people across ages. Peripheral blood was drawn, around 9.4 milliliters per donor. Sample-barcoded 5' priming and a J-beta primer mix drove a second PCR of about 6 to 12 cycles. The study obtained at least 3 million CDR3-containing paired-end reads from every sample. Via MiXCR, TCRdb re-called the 5' RACE reads, giving one row per CDR3 protein. The data show roughly 800,000 distinct CDR3 sequences, 58% seen once. Regarding the study as a whole: PBMCs went unsorted, and a conclusive naive versus antigen-experienced comparison was therefore prevented. The study found more naive CD4+ cells and higher diversity in long-lived than aged donors.

Germline loops: CDR1 KGHDR, CDR2 SFDVKD. Trimming stripped 4 bases from V and 0 bases from J, with 16 bases between. CDR3 length: 17 amino acids. Input material: blood. This rearrangement joins TRBV24-1 to TRBJ2-3; tentative D call: TRBD1 (6 bases). This sequence originates from a man aged 25-45 years in good health. CDR3 in DNA: TGTGCCACCAGTGAAAATACAGGGATCGCTAGCACAGATACGCAGTATTTT. It translates to CATSENTGIASTDTQYF.